Sequencing of this T cell receptor (beta chain) was carried out in a study of T cell clonality in common variable immunodeficiency. Sequencing was performed with immunoSEQ multiplex PCR; in TCRdb, only in-frame clones are kept and a portion is missing. This sample has about 37,000 clones, each found more than once. Germline V gene lookup returns CDR1 SGHRS and CDR2 YFSETQ. The V and J ends lost 4 bases and 2 bases respectively, with 13 bases between them. The CDR3 runs 14 residues. This clone was seen repeatedly, ten times or more. The CDR3 extends 3 residues past the end of the read, so its final part is completed from the germline J gene.

J is TRBJ2-7 and V is TRBV5-1; D assignment may be TRBD1 or TRBD2 (5 bases each). This receptor was identified in a person aged 18 to 70 in good health. Sequencing input: peripheral blood mononuclear cells. The part of the CDR3 DNA that was read is TGCGCCAGCAGCCATGGGGCCGGGACCTACGAG. This codes for CASSHGAGTYE. The entire CDR3 protein reads CASSHGAGTYEQYF.